Following are 25 T cell receptor beta chains from one sample sequenced in a study of blood T cells in healthy people across ages. A second about 7 to 12 cycle PCR used barcoded and J-beta primers. TCRdb used MiXCR to reprocess the 5' RACE reads, holding one entry per CDR3 protein. The sample yields 1.5 million to 2 million distinct CDR3 sequences, 28% seen once. Input material: blood. Receptors were obtained from a woman between 25 and 40 years old in good health.

As regards this clonotype: At one of its ends the junction is not consistent with the germline gene, which may arise from a read error. The chain joins TRBV25-1 to TRBJ1-2; D not resolved. This CDR3 has 15 residues. CDR1 is MGHDK, CDR2 SYGVNS, per germline. CDR3 amino acids: CASRSDPANNYDYTF. CDR3 DNA: TGTGCCAGCAGATCCGACCCGGCCAATAACTATGACTACACCTTC.

This clonotype was counted at least ten times. This chain links TRBV2 with TRBJ2-6; 7 nucleotides agree with TRBD2. V lost 10 bases and J lost 2; bases outside the gene matches: 17. CDR3 length: 18 residues. CDR1 SNHLY and CDR2 FYNNEI come from the germline V gene. The CDR3 region has the DNA TGTGCCACTCCAAGGGAGGGGCGCGAAGCGGCTGGGGCCAACGTCCTGACTTTC. This gives the protein CATPREGREAAGANVLTF.

This chain connects TRBV5-1 to TRBJ2-1; 9 bases are shared with TRBD2. Losses at the gene ends were 0 bases for V and 7 bases for J; bases not matched to a gene: 8. The CDR3 loop spans 16 amino acids. Germline-derived CDR1 and CDR2 are SGHRS and YFSETQ. As DNA, the CDR3 is TGCGCCAGCAGCTTGGAGGCGGGGGGGCGTTTAAATGAGCAGTTCTTC. It translates to CASSLEAGGRLNEQFF.

The rearrangement links TRBV2 to TRBJ2-1, with D perhaps TRBD1 or TRBD2 (5 bases each). Germline lookup yields CDR1 SNHLY and CDR2 FYNNEI. The CDR3 spans 13 residues. V was cut by 10 bases and J by 5 bases, with 15 bases left in between. CDR3 coding DNA: TGTGCCACTGAGGGGTGGTACGACAATGAGCAGTTCTTC. It yields the protein CATEGWYDNEQFF. Looking up the rest from reference TRBV2 and TRBJ2-1 gives the full variable domain: EPEVTQTPSHQVTQMGQEVILRCVPISNHLYFYWYRQILGQKVEFLVSFYNNEISEKSEIFDDQFSVERPDGSNFTLKIRSTKLEDSAMYFCATEGWYDNEQFFGPGTRLTVL.

This sequence joins TRBV7-9 and TRBJ2-1, with 14 bases identical to TRBD2. V was pared by 5 bases and J by 5 bases, with 5 bases of the junction left unmatched. CDR1 and CDR2 from the germline V gene are SEHNR and FQNEAQ (reference sequence). The length of the CDR3 is 16 residues. CDR3: CASSLLGLAGDNEQFF. DNA of the CDR3: TGTGCCAGCAGCCTTCTGGGACTAGCGGGAGACAATGAGCAGTTCTTC.

This clonotype has a handful of counts. CDR3 amino acids: CSARDTRFSGRSYEQFF. CDR3 DNA sequence: TGCAGTGCTAGAGATACTCGTTTTAGCGGGAGGTCATATGAGCAGTTCTTC. V usage is TRBV20-1 and J usage is TRBJ2-1, with 10 bases matching TRBD2. The V segment lost 0 bases and the J segment 8 bases; nucleotides outside the gene matches: 13. The CDR3 contains 17 residues. Per germline, CDR1 DFQATT and CDR2 SNEGSKA (reference sequence).

The table lists this clonotype with a few counts. The chain is built from TRBV7-9 and TRBJ1-1, with unresolved D. Trimming removed 1 base at V and 6 bases at J, with 6 bases between. Germline lookup yields CDR1 SEHNR and CDR2 FQNEAQ (reference sequence). The CDR3 runs 12 residues. As DNA, the CDR3 is TGTGCCAGCAGCTTAGTTTTCCCTGAAGCTTTCTTT. This gives the protein CASSLVFPEAFF.

This chain's CDR3 is CASSQGSPTTDTQYF. The CDR3 DNA reads as TGTGCCAGCAGCCAAGGGTCCCCTACCACAGATACGCAGTATTTT. This chain links TRBV12-3 or TRBV12-4 with TRBJ2-3, with D uncertain. The CDR3 has 15 amino acids. V was clipped by 6 bases and J by 2 bases, with 15 bases between them.

This clonotype was seen more than once but under ten times. The chain employs TRBV15 and TRBJ2-3, with D unresolved. CDR1 and CDR2 (germline): LNHNV, YYDKDF (reference sequence). Trimming removed 8 bases at V and 0 bases at J, with 6 bases between. The CDR3 totals 12 residues. The CDR3 DNA follows: TGTGCCACCGGTAGGAGCACAGATACGCAGTATTTT. Amino acid sequence: CATGRSTDTQYF.

The genes are TRBV2 and TRBJ2-3; D call uncertain. The CDR3 covers 15 residues. Germline V gene lookup returns CDR1 SNHLY and CDR2 FYNNEI. The V and J ends lost 7 bases and 0 bases respectively, with 14 bases between them. Written as DNA, the CDR3 is TGTGCCAGCACCCTTTTTAGTTTGAGCACAGATACGCAGTATTTT. Its translation: CASTLFSLSTDTQYF.

Ten or more counts support this clonotype. V and J are TRBV7-6 and TRBJ2-1; D gene unclear. There are 16 residues in the CDR3. Trimming cost V 1 base and J 7 bases, with 17 bases left between them. The germline V gene encodes CDR1 SGHVS and CDR2 FNYEAQ. Here the CDR3 DNA reads TGTGCCAGCAGCTTAGTGGAAGGGCCCCTTTCAAATGAGCAGTTCTTC. Residues: CASSLVEGPLSNEQFF.

Notes on this clonotype: A much larger clone lies one base from this, so it may be a read error. This chain uses TRBV12-3 or TRBV12-4 with TRBJ2-6; D may be TRBD2 (5 bases). The CDR3 length is 14 residues. The CDR3 region has the DNA TGTACCAGCACCCGGGGCTCTGGGGCCAACGTCCTGACTTTC. It translates to CTSTRGSGANVLTF.

The rearrangement links TRBV4-1 to TRBJ2-5; TRBD2 aligns across 8 bases. The V segment lost 0 bases and the J segment 11 bases; nucleotides outside the gene matches: 20. The CDR3 covers 18 residues. The germline V gene encodes CDR1 MGHRA and CDR2 YSYEKL. DNA for the CDR3: TGCGCCAGCAGCCAAGACCTTACTGTAGCGGGGAAAGGTAATGAGCAGTACTTC. Translated, it gives CASSQDLTVAGKGNEQYF.

The count of this clonotype is one. V usage is TRBV6-2 or TRBV6-3 and J usage is TRBJ2-5; D is unclear. V was shortened by 4 bases and J by 13 bases, with 25 bases between the two germline ends. The germline V gene encodes CDR1 MNHEY and CDR2 SVGEGT. This CDR3 region has 15 residues. Here the CDR3 DNA reads TGTGCCAGCAGTTCCGAGGACGTTAACGGATCTACGCGGTACTTC. Protein sequence: CASSSEDVNGSTRYF.

There are many counts of this clonotype. The chain uses TRBV5-6 and TRBJ2-1; 11 nucleotides line up with TRBD1. The trim removed 3 bases at V and 0 bases at J, leaving 2 bases unmatched. CDR1 is SGHDT and CDR2 is YYEEEE in the germline V gene. This CDR3 contains 16 residues. CDR3 protein: CASSSGTGGSYNEQFF. For the CDR3, the DNA is TGTGCCAGCAGCTCCGGGACAGGGGGCTCCTACAATGAGCAGTTCTTC.

The V and J genes are TRBV2 and TRBJ2-1, with D tentatively TRBD1 (5 bases). The germline V gene encodes CDR1 SNHLY and CDR2 FYNNEI. V was cut by 3 bases and J by 4 bases, with 10 bases left in between. The CDR3 is 14 amino acids. CDR3 sequence reads: CASSDIYRYNEQFF. In nucleotides, the CDR3 is TGTGCCAGCAGTGATATTTACAGGTACAATGAGCAGTTCTTC.

The CDR3 is CASSSFRTGRNEQFF. CDR3 nucleotide sequence: TGTGCCAGCAGCTCCTTTAGGACAGGGCGCAATGAGCAGTTCTTC. V and J are TRBV7-9 and TRBJ2-1, with 8 bases lining up with TRBD1. The CDR3 sequence is 15 residues long. Germline V gene lookup returns CDR1 SEHNR and CDR2 FQNEAQ (reference sequence). V trimming: 4 bases; J trimming: 6 bases; junction bases outside the gene matches: 8.

The J gene is TRBJ2-1, the V gene TRBV12-3 or TRBV12-4; 10 nucleotides match TRBD2. The DNA end favors TRBJ2-7, so the J call may be wrong. CDR3 size: 16 residues. The CDR3 DNA reads TGTGCCAGCAGTTTTTTGTCTAGCGGGGGTTACAATGAGCAGTACTTC. As protein: CASSFLSSGGYNEQYF.

The chain carries TRBV28 and TRBJ2-7; tentatively, D is TRBD1 or TRBD2 (8 bases each). The length of the CDR3 is 15 residues. Trimming removed 7 bases from V and 2 bases from J, with 18 bases in between. The germline CDR1 and CDR2 sequences are MDHEN and SYDVKM. The CDR3 DNA follows: TGTGCCAGCACCCCGGGAGGGACAGGAACCTACGAGCAGTACTTC. Protein: CASTPGGTGTYEQYF.

The table lists this clonotype with a few counts. This chain links TRBV2 with TRBJ1-6, with a possible D match to TRBD1 (5 bases). The CDR3 is 14 residues long. The V gene lost 3 bases and the J gene lost 7 bases, with 10 bases spanning the gap. Germline V lookup: CDR1 SNHLY, CDR2 FYNNEI. CDR3 sequence (DNA): TGTGCCAGCAGTGACAGGGTGAGGAATTCACCCCTCCACTTT. Translation: CASSDRVRNSPLHF. Combining the CDR3 with reference TRBV2 and TRBJ1-6 gives the whole variable domain EPEVTQTPSHQVTQMGQEVILRCVPISNHLYFYWYRQILGQKVEFLVSFYNNEISEKSEIFDDQFSVERPDGSNFTLKIRSTKLEDSAMYFCASSDRVRNSPLHFGNGTRLTVT.

V is TRBV11-2 and J is TRBJ2-6; TRBD1 aligns across 9 bases. V gave up 7 bases and J gave up 2 bases; unmatched junction bases: 9. Germline CDR1 SGHAT, CDR2 FQNNGV. The CDR3 contains 17 residues. In DNA form, the CDR3 reads TGTGCCAGCATCAAGGACAGGGGCGCCGCTGGGGCCAACGTCCTGACTTTC. This encodes CASIKDRGAAGANVLTF.

With respect to this clonotype: A clone one base away is much larger, so this may be a read error. The V call is TRBV7-9, the J call TRBJ1-1; the D is unclear. The CDR3 loop spans 14 amino acids. The germline V gene has CDR1 SEHNR and CDR2 FQNEAQ (reference sequence). The CDR3 DNA reads as TGTGTCAGCAGCCCTGACACGGTCTTGCCTGAAGCTTTCTTT. Translated: CVSSPDTVLPEAFF.

This clonotype has only a few counts. V and J are TRBV9 and TRBJ2-5; TRBD2 agrees at 11 bases. The CDR3 loop spans 14 amino acids. Germline trimming cut 6 bases from V and 5 bases from J; bases unmatched to any gene: 6. CDR1 and CDR2 from the germline V gene are SGDLS and YYNGEE. In DNA form, the CDR3 reads TGTGCCAGCAATCTAGCGGGAGGACAGGAGACCCAGTACTTC. Its protein is CASNLAGGQETQYF.

The table lists this clonotype with many counts. The chain recombines TRBV3-1 with TRBJ2-7; 8 nucleotides agree with TRBD1. Germline CDR1 and CDR2: LGHDT and YNNKEL (reference sequence). V lost 4 bases to trimming and J lost 0 bases; unmatched junction nucleotides: 5. This CDR3 contains 15 residues. CDR3 in DNA: TGTGCCAGCAGCCCCCCGGACAGGGCCTCCTACGAGCAGTACTTC. This translates into CASSPPDRASYEQYF.

The chain links TRBV28 to TRBJ2-4, with D uncertain. This CDR3 is built from 17 residues. From germline, CDR1 is MDHEN and CDR2 SYDVKM. Trimming removed 3 bases from V and 0 bases from J, with 15 bases in between. The CDR3 nucleotides are TGTGCCAGCAGTTTGTCAAGGGCGCTCGGAGCCAAAAACATTCAGTACTTC. It yields the protein CASSLSRALGAKNIQYF.